The present T cell receptor beta chain was sequenced within a study of long-term antiretroviral therapy in people with HIV. Notes on the study in general: Compared with controls, HIV repertoires showed narrower CDR3 length ranges. The repertoire was dominated at all time points by clones expanded before ART. Post-ART samples showed increased diversity that remained below transplant donor control levels.

Looked up from germline, CDR1 is SGHVS and CDR2 is FQNEAQ. V lost 3 bases and J lost 0, with 12 bases in between. This CDR3 is 16 amino acids long. The run of the v3.0 immunoSEQ assay was at survey level. Measured with immunoSEQ multiplex PCR; TCRdb has only the in-frame clones, and not every one. This table has tens of thousands of clones, roughly 90% appearing once. Notes on this clone: Its target is unknown.

The TCR was taken from a man between 18 and 29 years old with HIV. This rearrangement joins TRBV7-8 to TRBJ1-3; no definite D call. The sequenced sample was unsorted PBMCs, obtained 3.1 years after starting antiretroviral therapy. The CDR3 reads CASSFSTMISGNTIYF. Written as DNA, the CDR3 is TGTGCCAGCAGCTTTTCCACCATGATCTCTGGAAACACCATATATTTT.